This T cell receptor (beta chain) was documented in a study of blood T cell repertoires in COVID-19. This CDR3 region has 14 residues. Per the germline V gene, CDR1 is SGHDN and CDR2 is FVKESK. V lost 3 bases to trimming and J lost 4 bases, with 12 bases between them. In the original workflow: Reference gene primer amplification gave estimated nucleated cell counts. The method was immunoSEQ multiplex PCR; TCRdb's version includes in-frame clones alone and lacks a portion of them. V and J calls and clone size are those listed in that table; D and trimming were worked out from the DNA. The repertoire holds around 97,000 clones, with roughly 90% as singletons.

This rearrangement joins TRBV14 to TRBJ1-1, with D unresolved. The TCR was taken from a woman in her fifties or sixties with acute or convalescent COVID-19. The sample consisted of peripheral blood. CDR3 in DNA: TGTGCCAGCAGCCAGGCCCCCCGGGGCACTGAAGCTTTCTTT. Protein sequence: CASSQAPRGTEAFF. The complete variable domain, with remaining parts taken from reference TRBV14 and TRBJ1-1, reads EAGVTQFPSHSVIEKGQTVTLRCDPISGHDNLYWYRRVMGKEIKFLLHFVKESKQDESGMPNNRFLAERTGGTYSTLKVQPAELEDSGVYFCASSQAPRGTEAFFGQGTRLTVV.